One sample yielded the 20 T cell receptor beta chains listed below, sequenced in a study of shared clonotypes between healthy human individuals. TCRdb's copy holds only in-frame clones and misses some; the assay was immunoSEQ multiplex PCR. The sample lists about 2.4 million clones, more than 85% occurring once. Sequencing was carried out using naive CD4+ T cells from PBMCs. Subset meaning: CD45RA+ positively selected. Receptor source: a man aged 18-30 years in good health. Some clones in this sample may be carry-over from other donors' samples.

The genes are TRBV28 and TRBJ1-2; D is unresolved. The CDR3 has 14 amino acids. With 3 bases removed from V and 0 bases from J, the gap between germline ends came to 8 bases. From germline, CDR1 is MDHEN and CDR2 SYDVKM. CDR3 residues: CASSFAGPNYGYTF. DNA of the CDR3: TGTGCCAGCAGTTTCGCTGGGCCTAACTATGGCTACACCTTC.

On this clone: Within the sample, other DNA sequences also encode this same CDR3. CDR3 region: CASSSDRNSPLHF. CDR3 DNA sequence: TGTGCCAGCAGTTCCGACAGGAATTCACCCCTCCACTTT. This rearrangement joins TRBV28 to TRBJ1-6, with D possibly matching TRBD1 (6 bases). There are 13 residues in the CDR3. V dropped 4 bases and J dropped 7 bases, with 8 bases sitting between them. Germline CDR1 MDHEN, CDR2 SYDVKM.

This clone was picked up one time. The chain's CDR3 is CASSIVVLDTEAFF. In DNA form, the CDR3 reads TGTGCCAGTAGTATAGTAGTATTGGACACTGAAGCTTTCTTT. The chain combines TRBV19 with TRBJ1-1; D uncertain. The CDR3 loop spans 14 amino acids. Looked up from germline, CDR1 is LNHDA and CDR2 is SQIVND (reference sequence). Trimming pared 1 base from V and 3 bases from J, leaving 9 bases between.

CDR3 region: CASSLGGIMNTEAFF. CDR3 sequence (DNA): TGCGCCAGCAGCTTGGGAGGCATAATGAACACTGAAGCTTTCTTT. V and J are TRBV5-1 and TRBJ1-1; no clear D gene. V lost 0 bases to trimming and J lost 0 bases, with 9 bases between them. Germline assignment: CDR1 SGHRS and CDR2 YFSETQ. This CDR3 comprises 15 residues.

This sequence joins TRBV28 and TRBJ2-7, with D maybe TRBD2 (6 bases). CDR1 MDHEN and CDR2 SYDVKM come from the germline V gene. V was pared by 5 bases and J by 7 bases, with 12 bases between. CDR3 size: 12 residues. In nucleotides, the CDR3 is TGTGCCAGCAGTCTTGCGGGGTGGGAGCAGTACTTC. It encodes CASSLAGWEQYF.

This clone was detected once. This chain uses TRBV6-1 with TRBJ2-3, with 7 bases matching TRBD2. The CDR3 length is 14 residues. Germline CDR1 reads MNHNS; CDR2 reads SASEGT. The V segment lost 2 bases and the J segment 7 bases; nucleotides outside the gene matches: 6. The CDR3 region is CASSETWGGNTQYF. In DNA, the CDR3 is TGTGCCAGCAGTGAAACTTGGGGGGGGAATACGCAGTATTTT.

The rearrangement uses TRBV29-1 and TRBJ1-4; D may be TRBD1 (5 bases). The CDR3 length is 12 residues. Trimming removed 7 bases at V and 3 bases at J, with 9 bases between. Germline V gene data show CDR1 as SQVTM and CDR2 as ANQGSEA. The CDR3 region has the DNA TGCAGCGCGGCAGGGCCTAATGAAAAACTGTTTTTT. This translates into CSAAGPNEKLFF.

The V and J genes are TRBV7-9 and TRBJ2-1, with D maybe TRBD2 (6 bases). The germline V gene encodes CDR1 SEHNR and CDR2 FQNEAQ (reference sequence). This CDR3 spans 16 amino acids. The germline V and J ends were trimmed by 7 bases and 5 bases, with 21 bases remaining between them. Here the CDR3 DNA reads TGTGCCAGCACCATGCTTTCGGCGGGAACCCACAATGAGCAGTTCTTC. Translating gives CASTMLSAGTHNEQFF.

This chain uses TRBV7-9 with TRBJ2-3, with TRBD2 matching 8 bases. The junction had 13 bases not matched to a gene; V was cut back by 5 bases and J by 0 bases. CDR1 is SEHNR and CDR2 is FQNEAQ in the germline V gene (reference sequence). This CDR3 spans 18 amino acids. The CDR3 sequence: CASSPRGVLAGSTDTQYF. In DNA form, the CDR3 reads TGTGCCAGCAGCCCAAGGGGTGTGCTAGCGGGTAGCACAGATACGCAGTATTTT. The full variable domain, with the rest looked up from reference TRBV7-9 and TRBJ2-3, is DTGVSQNPRHKITKRGQNVTFRCDPISEHNRLYWYRQTLGQGPEFLTYFQNEAQLEKSRLLSDRFSAERPKGSFSTLEIQRTEQGDSAMYLCASSPRGVLAGSTDTQYFGPGTRLTVL.

The V call is TRBV18, the J call TRBJ2-7; 9 bases line up with TRBD2. This CDR3 is 15 amino acids long. With 1 base clipped from V and 2 bases from J, the junction kept 3 bases outside the gene matches. Germline V gene lookup returns CDR1 KGHSH and CDR2 LQKENI. Here the CDR3 DNA reads TGTGCCAGCTCACCACTGGGACTAGCAGCCTACGAGCAGTACTTC. Residues: CASSPLGLAAYEQYF.

The rearrangement joins TRBV10-3 to TRBJ1-4; D not resolved. Trimming left V 7 bases short and J 5 bases short, with 11 bases between. Germline V gene data show CDR1 as ENHRY and CDR2 as SYGVKD. This CDR3 comprises 13 residues. In DNA, the CDR3 is TGTGCCATCACAACAGACTTAAATGAAAAACTGTTTTTT. This encodes CAITTDLNEKLFF.

This clone came up once. The rearrangement links TRBV11-2 to TRBJ1-4; 10 positions agree with TRBD1. The CDR3 loop spans 15 amino acids. CDR1 and CDR2 (germline): SGHAT, FQNNGV. V lost 4 bases and J lost 8; bases outside the gene matches: 7. CDR3 sequence (DNA): TGTGCCAGCAGCTCCCCGGGACAGGGGACCGAAAAACTGTTTTTT. Protein product: CASSSPGQGTEKLFF.

V and J are TRBV5-4 and TRBJ2-7; 9 bases match TRBD2. The CDR3 totals 16 residues. After removal of 3 bases from V and 8 bases from J, the junction contained 15 bases not matched to a gene. Germline V gene sequence: CDR1 SGHNT, CDR2 YYREEE (reference sequence). The CDR3 reads CASSSDMTTGTSKQYF. The DNA of the CDR3 is TGTGCCAGCAGCTCGGACATGACCACCGGGACTAGCAAGCAGTACTTC.

This clone showed up just a few times. The chain recombines TRBV5-1 with TRBJ2-1, with TRBD2 identical over 7 bases. Germline lookup yields CDR1 SGHRS and CDR2 YFSETQ. V shed 4 bases and J 3 bases; nucleotides not matched to a gene: 4. The length of the CDR3 is 14 residues. CDR3 DNA: TGCGCCAGCAGCCTTAGCGGGTACTACAATGAGCAGTTCTTC. It encodes CASSLSGYYNEQFF.

Concerning this clone itself: At the DNA level, this CDR3 is encoded by other sequences in the same sample as well. DNA of the CDR3: TGTGCCAGCAGCAGCTCTGGGGCCAACGTCCTGACTTTC. As protein: CASSSSGANVLTF. The chain uses TRBV9 and TRBJ2-6; D is unclear. The germline CDR1 and CDR2 sequences are SGDLS and YYNGEE. The V gene lost 4 bases and the J gene lost 0 bases, with 2 bases spanning the gap. The CDR3 runs 13 residues.

This clone was seen only once. The J gene is TRBJ2-5, the V gene TRBV11-1; TRBD2 agrees at 7 bases. Germline V CDR1 and CDR2: SGHAT, FQDESV (reference sequence). The CDR3 covers 15 residues. The ends lost 4 bases at V and 1 base at J; junction bases unmatched: 6. CDR3 sequence reads: CASSSGPGGQETQYF. The CDR3 nucleotides read TGTGCCAGCAGCTCTGGGCCGGGGGGCCAAGAGACCCAGTACTTC. Full variable domain (missing parts from reference TRBV11-1 and TRBJ2-5): EAEVAQSPRYKITEKSQAVAFWCDPISGHATLYWYRQILGQGPELLVQFQDESVVDDSQLPKDRFSAERLKGVDSTLKIQPAELGDSAMYLCASSSGPGGQETQYFGPGTRLLVL.

The V call is TRBV21-1, the J call TRBJ2-3; TRBD1 is the table's D call, not checked against the DNA. TRBV21-1 is described as a pseudogene. The CDR3 runs to 13 residues. This CDR3 is CARWWASTDTQYF. The DNA for the CDR3 is TGTGCCCGATGGTGGGCTAGCACAGATACGCAGTATTTT.

This chain connects TRBV6-1 to TRBJ2-4; D uncertain. V shed 7 bases and J shed 5 bases, with 15 bases lying between them. The CDR3 is 14 residues long. CDR1 is MNHNS, CDR2 SASEGT, per germline. The CDR3 DNA reads TGTGCCAGCACCCGGGCGCCCTCCGAAAACATTCAGTACTTC. Its protein is CASTRAPSENIQYF.

The chain has TRBV5-4 and TRBJ2-3; 13 bases align to TRBD2. This CDR3 has 18 amino acids. CDR1 and CDR2 (germline): SGHNT, YYREEE (reference sequence). V shed 4 bases and J 0 bases; nucleotides not matched to a gene: 8. CDR3 sequence reads: CASSIWTSGSPSTDTQYF. Here the CDR3 DNA reads TGTGCCAGCAGCATTTGGACTAGCGGGAGTCCCAGCACAGATACGCAGTATTTT.

Remarks on this clone: The sample carries other DNA sequences with the same CDR3. This chain connects TRBV18 to TRBJ2-1, with 8 bases matching TRBD2. The germline gives CDR1 KGHSH, CDR2 LQKENI. Trimming removed 4 bases from V and 0 bases from J; junction bases left unmatched: 2. CDR3 size: 15 residues. The CDR3 region is CASSLLAGSYNEQFF. The CDR3 DNA is TGTGCCAGCTCACTGCTAGCGGGCTCCTACAATGAGCAGTTCTTC.